Following are 18 T cell receptor beta chains from one sample sequenced in a study of T cell responses to AZD1222 COVID-19 vaccine. This table comes from immunoSEQ multiplex PCR, and its TCRdb copy is limited to in-frame clones, with some not included. This table has nearly 110,000 clones, around 90% appearing once. This sample comprised peripheral blood, obtained 28 days after the second AZD1222 dose. All receptors come from an adult who received the AZD1222 COVID-19 vaccine.

CDR3 nucleotide sequence: TGTGCCAGCACAGGGGGACTGCCCTATGGCTACACCTTC. As protein: CASTGGLPYGYTF. This chain connects TRBV9 to TRBJ1-2, with 7 bases identical to TRBD1. V was pared by 6 bases and J by 4 bases, with 6 bases of the junction left unmatched. CDR3 length: 13 amino acids. Looked up from germline, CDR1 is SGDLS and CDR2 is YYNGEE.

The chain is built from TRBV7-2 and TRBJ1-6, with TRBD1 matching over 9 bases. V lost 5 bases and J lost 7; bases outside the gene matches: 6. The CDR3 has 15 residues. From germline, CDR1 is SGHTA and CDR2 FQGNSA. The CDR3 DNA follows: TGTGCCAGCAGCCCCGCCGGGACAGGGAATTCACCCCTCCACTTT. It translates to CASSPAGTGNSPLHF.

The J gene is TRBJ1-6, the V gene TRBV19, with D unresolved. Germline-derived CDR1 and CDR2 are LNHDA and SQIVND (reference sequence). The V end lost 3 bases, the J end lost 6 bases, and 21 bases lay between the germline ends. This CDR3 has 18 residues. CDR3 sequence: CASSISGPVGFVNSPLHF. In nucleotides, the CDR3 is TGTGCCAGTAGTATCAGCGGTCCCGTGGGTTTTGTTAATTCACCCCTCCACTTT.

The chain carries TRBV2 and TRBJ2-7, with D perhaps being TRBD1 or TRBD2 (5 bases each). The germline gives CDR1 SNHLY, CDR2 FYNNEI. Trimming removed 8 bases at V and 6 bases at J, with 14 bases between. The CDR3 is 12 residues long. The CDR3 DNA reads TGTGCCAGCTCCTTATCGAGGGGCGAGCAGTACTTC. Amino acid sequence: CASSLSRGEQYF.

This chain connects TRBV5-1 to TRBJ2-1; 8 nucleotides line up with TRBD1. Germline CDR1 is SGHRS and CDR2 is YFSETQ. The CDR3 sequence is 15 residues long. V lost 0 bases, J lost 2 bases, and 1 base stayed unmatched. The CDR3 coding sequence is TGCGCCAGCAGCTTGGACAGGGGGGCCTACAATGAGCAGTTCTTC. Translated, it gives CASSLDRGAYNEQFF. The entire variable domain, with the rest obtained from reference TRBV5-1 and TRBJ2-1, is as follows: KAGVTQTPRYLIKTRGQQVTLSCSPISGHRSVSWYQQTPGQGLQFLFEYFSETQRNKGNFPGRFSGRQFSNSRSEMNVSTLELGDSALYLCASSLDRGAYNEQFFGPGTRLTVL.

This clone showed up just once. The chain uses TRBV4-2 and TRBJ2-4; D not resolved. With 1 base removed from V and 0 bases from J, the gap between germline ends came to 13 bases. Germline V CDR1 and CDR2: LGHNA, YNFKEQ. The CDR3 spans 17 residues. CDR3 nucleotide sequence: TGTGCCAGCAGCCAAGGGGGTCGCCCGGTAGCCAAAAACATTCAGTACTTC. It specifies CASSQGGRPVAKNIQYF.

This chain joins TRBV6-5 and TRBJ1-2; TRBD1 agrees at 8 bases. Germline loops: CDR1 MNHEY, CDR2 SVGAGI. There are 13 residues in the CDR3. The V segment lost 5 bases and the J segment 3 bases; nucleotides outside the gene matches: 2. CDR3 coding DNA: TGTGCCAGCAGTCTGACAGGGGACTATGGCTACACCTTC. The encoded protein is CASSLTGDYGYTF.

The V call is TRBV29-1, the J call TRBJ2-7; D remains unclear. Trimming took off 4 bases at V and 5 bases at J, with 12 bases between the two ends. This CDR3 region has 12 residues. The V gene's germline CDR1 is SQVTM and CDR2 ANQGSEA. CDR3 DNA: TGCAGCGTTGTCCCCTTCGGAAACGAGCAGTACTTC. Its protein product is CSVVPFGNEQYF.

The chain employs TRBV6-1 and TRBJ2-7; unclear D gene. Germline CDR1 is MNHNS and CDR2 is SASEGT. Trimming stripped 3 bases from V and 8 bases from J, with 20 bases between. This CDR3 is built from 15 residues. DNA of the CDR3: TGTGCCAGCAGTGATTGGGGTTCCCCCTATGGTAAGCAGTACTTC. Its protein is CASSDWGSPYGKQYF.

This rearrangement joins TRBV18 to TRBJ1-2, with no clear D. Germline V gene sequence: CDR1 KGHSH, CDR2 LQKENI. V was trimmed by 2 bases and J by 2 bases, leaving 9 bases between them. CDR3 length: 14 amino acids. CDR3 sequence: CASSPREGNYGYTF. Written as DNA, the CDR3 is TGTGCCAGCTCACCAAGAGAGGGAAACTATGGCTACACCTTC.

V gene TRBV5-5 combines with J gene TRBJ1-5; TRBD1 matches 9 bases. After removal of 4 bases from V and 6 bases from J, the junction contained 14 bases not matched to a gene. Germline V CDR1 and CDR2: SGHKS, YYEKEE (reference sequence). The CDR3 has 17 residues. The CDR3 loop reads CASSRNSPGQGFQPQHF. In nucleotides, the CDR3 is TGTGCCAGCAGCAGAAACTCGCCGGGACAGGGTTTTCAGCCCCAGCATTTT.

The J gene is TRBJ2-7, the V gene TRBV5-5; 7 bases line up with TRBD1. Trimming removed 2 bases from V and 1 base from J; junction bases left unmatched: 3. The CDR3 is made up of 14 amino acids. CDR1 is SGHKS, CDR2 YYEKEE, per germline (reference sequence). CDR3: CASSFATGSYEQYF. The DNA for the CDR3 is TGTGCCAGCAGCTTCGCGACAGGGTCCTACGAGCAGTACTTC.

The chain carries TRBV7-3 and TRBJ1-6, with TRBD1 as a possible D gene (6 bases). V was pared by 2 bases and J by 4 bases, with 9 bases between. The CDR3 covers 15 residues. From germline, CDR1 is SGHTA and CDR2 FQGTGA. The CDR3 is CASSLDRSYNSPLHF. CDR3 nucleotides: TGTGCCAGCAGCTTAGACAGGAGTTATAATTCACCCCTCCACTTT.

This clone was observed a handful of times. The chain joins TRBV28 to TRBJ1-1; 8 nucleotides agree with TRBD1. CDR1 is MDHEN, CDR2 SYDVKM, per germline. The V and J ends lost 4 bases and 8 bases, in that order; junction bases with no gene match: 3. The CDR3 consists of 12 residues. The CDR3 region has the DNA TGTGCCAGCAGTTCACAGGGGGGCGAAGCTTTCTTT. It codes for CASSSQGGEAFF.

The rearrangement joins TRBV28 to TRBJ2-1, with D possibly being TRBD1 (6 bases). Germline CDR1 MDHEN, CDR2 SYDVKM. Trimming left V 4 bases short and J 0 bases short, with 16 bases between. CDR3 length: 17 amino acids. The CDR3 coding sequence is TGTGCCAGCAGTTCTCCTTGGGCAGGGGTCTCCTACAATGAGCAGTTCTTC. Amino acids: CASSSPWAGVSYNEQFF.

This chain uses TRBV5-5 with TRBJ1-5; 10 bases agree with TRBD1. Germline CDR1 and CDR2: SGHKS and YYEKEE (reference sequence). V was pared by 0 bases and J by 6 bases, with 6 bases of the junction left unmatched. This CDR3 comprises 16 residues. The CDR3 loop is CASSLGTGGLRQPQHF. The CDR3 region has the DNA TGTGCCAGCAGCTTGGGGACAGGGGGTCTTCGTCAGCCCCAGCATTTT.

V gene TRBV28 combines with J gene TRBJ1-5; D is unresolved. CDR1 is MDHEN, CDR2 SYDVKM, per germline. Trimming took 2 bases from V and 1 from J, leaving 12 bases between them. The length of the CDR3 is 16 residues. The CDR3, as DNA: TGTGCCAGCAGTTTACCCGCAGTGTGGAGCAATCAGCCCCAGCATTTT. Protein product: CASSLPAVWSNQPQHF.

The V call is TRBV7-9, the J call TRBJ2-2, with unresolved D. In germline, CDR1 is SEHNR, CDR2 FQNEAQ (reference sequence). There are 14 residues in the CDR3. V lost 1 base and J lost 4, with 7 bases in between. In nucleotides, the CDR3 is TGTGCCAGCAGCTTAGGCTACCGCACCGGGGAGCTGTTTTTT. Its translation is CASSLGYRTGELFF.